A single sample gave rise to the 8 T cell receptor beta chains below, sequenced in a study of T cell responses to AZD1222 COVID-19 vaccine. Sequencing was performed with immunoSEQ multiplex PCR; in TCRdb, only in-frame clones are kept and a portion is missing. The table lists about 120,000 clones, roughly 87% of them singletons. Specimen: peripheral blood, collected on day 0 of AZD1222 vaccination. The receptors originated from an adult in good health.

This chain connects TRBV6-5 to TRBJ1-5, with D perhaps matching TRBD1 (5 bases). This CDR3 has 14 amino acids. V was pared by 0 bases and J by 4 bases, with 7 bases between. CDR1 and CDR2 (germline): MNHEY, SVGAGI. The CDR3 sequence is CASSYSGLNQPQHF. The CDR3 nucleotides are TGTGCCAGCAGTTACTCGGGGCTAAATCAGCCCCAGCATTTT.

V gene TRBV3-1 (or the pseudogene TRBV3-2) combines with J gene TRBJ1-4; 9 nucleotides line up with TRBD1. Germline values: CDR1 LGHDT, CDR2 YNNKEL (reference sequence). The junction had 8 bases not matched to a gene; V was cut back by 5 bases and J by 10 bases. The CDR3 has 14 residues. CDR3 sequence: CASSEGVTGGKLFF. In nucleotides, the CDR3 is TGTGCCAGCAGCGAAGGGGTGACAGGGGGAAAACTGTTTTTT.

V usage is TRBV7-9 and J usage is TRBJ1-2; 8 bases fit TRBD1. The CDR3 sequence is 14 residues long. V shed 8 bases, J shed 2 bases, and the junction held 7 bases outside the gene matches. From germline, CDR1 is SEHNR and CDR2 FQNEAQ (reference sequence). CDR3 bases: TGTGCCAGCCTGGATCCAGGGGGCAACTATGGCTACACCTTC. The encoded protein is CASLDPGGNYGYTF.

The chain uses TRBV9 and TRBJ1-2; D gene unclear. Germline CDR1 and CDR2: SGDLS and YYNGEE. Trimming took 2 bases from V and 1 from J, leaving 9 bases between them. The CDR3 is 14 residues long. CDR3 DNA sequence: TGTGCCAGCAGCGTCGGCAGCCGTAACTATGGCTACACCTTC. This codes for CASSVGSRNYGYTF.

The chain's CDR3 is CASSDGGLDTGELFF. The CDR3 bases are TGTGCCAGCAGTGACGGGGGATTGGACACCGGGGAGCTGTTTTTT. This rearrangement joins TRBV25-1 to TRBJ2-2, with a tentative D call TRBD2 (6 bases). The CDR3 consists of 15 residues. V lost 3 bases and J lost 3, with 11 bases in between. Germline assignment: CDR1 MGHDK and CDR2 SYGVNS.

The rearrangement uses TRBV7-2 and TRBJ2-7, with D possibly matching TRBD2 (6 bases). This CDR3 has 15 amino acids. CDR1 and CDR2 from the germline V gene are SGHTA and FQGNSA. Trimming stripped 5 bases from V and 4 bases from J, with 18 bases between. CDR3 sequence reads: CASSRKGSGSYEQYF. The DNA of the CDR3 is TGTGCCAGCAGCCGCAAAGGTAGCGGCTCATACGAGCAGTACTTC.

The V gene is TRBV7-3, the J gene TRBJ2-3; 12 positions match TRBD2. The ends lost 3 bases at V and 4 bases at J; junction bases unmatched: 11. This CDR3 is 18 amino acids long. CDR1 SGHTA and CDR2 FQGTGA come from the germline V gene. The CDR3 here is CASSLGLAGPTRPDTQYF. The CDR3 region has the DNA TGTGCCAGCAGCTTGGGACTAGCGGGCCCGACCCGGCCAGATACGCAGTATTTT.

The genes are TRBV9 and TRBJ1-1; no clear D gene. From germline, CDR1 is SGDLS and CDR2 YYNGEE. This CDR3 region has 16 residues. V was trimmed by 0 bases and J by 0 bases, leaving 12 bases between them. The DNA of the CDR3 is TGTGCCAGCAGCGTAGCTACGGGAGGTATGAACACTGAAGCTTTCTTT. Translated, it gives CASSVATGGMNTEAFF.